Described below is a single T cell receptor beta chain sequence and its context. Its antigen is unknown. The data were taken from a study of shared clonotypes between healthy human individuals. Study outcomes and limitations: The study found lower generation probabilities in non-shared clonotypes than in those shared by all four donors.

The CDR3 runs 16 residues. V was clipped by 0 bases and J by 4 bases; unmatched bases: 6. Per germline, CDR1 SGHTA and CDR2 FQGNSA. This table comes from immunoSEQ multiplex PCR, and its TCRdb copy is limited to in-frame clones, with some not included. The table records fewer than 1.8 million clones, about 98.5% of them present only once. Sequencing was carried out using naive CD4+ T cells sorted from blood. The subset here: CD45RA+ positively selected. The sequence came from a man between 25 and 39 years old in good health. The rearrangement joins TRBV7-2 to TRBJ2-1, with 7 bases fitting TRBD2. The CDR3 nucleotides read TGTGCCAGCAGCTTAGCCGGGGGGAAGGGTTACAATGAGCAGTTCTTC. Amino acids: CASSLAGGKGYNEQFF.